Listed below are T cell receptor beta chains from one sample, sequenced in a study of blood T cell repertoires in COVID-19. TCRdb's copy holds only in-frame clones and misses some; the assay was immunoSEQ multiplex PCR. The sample holds about 97,000 clones, 70% to 90% seen once. Sequencing was done on a sample of peripheral blood. All receptors derive from a man between 45 and 60 years old with active COVID-19. The CDR3 runs from the conserved cysteine through the conserved F or W. Each record gives: V gene, D gene, J gene, clone size, CDR3 protein, CDR3 DNA. The D gene is left open where the match is weak. Rows give clone size only sometimes, using once, few, many, or a class for an expanded clone.

>TRBV12-3/TRBV12-4|-|TRBJ1-2|-
CASSLGSLWGYTF
TGTGCCAGCAGTTTGGGGAGCCTCTGGGGCTACACCTTC
>TRBV5-1|-|TRBJ2-7|few
CASSLYRASYEQYF
TGCGCCAGCAGCTTGTACAGGGCCTCCTACGAGCAGTACTTC
>TRBV5-1|-|TRBJ2-2|-
CASRAAGTTNTGELFF
TGCGCCAGCAGGGCAGCCGGGACAACGAACACCGGGGAGCTGTTTTTT
>TRBV9|TRBD1|TRBJ2-7|once
CASSVGPTGGHEQYF
TGTGCCAGCAGCGTAGGACCTACAGGGGGTCACGAGCAGTACTTC
>TRBV9|-|TRBJ1-5|-
CASSAGTLNQPQHF
TGTGCCAGCAGCGCCGGGACACTCAATCAGCCCCAGCATTTT
>TRBV5-1|TRBD1|TRBJ2-3|once
CASSLVLGQGGDTQYF
TGCGCCAGCAGCTTGGTACTGGGACAGGGGGGAGATACGCAGTATTTT
>TRBV7-8|-|TRBJ1-2|-
CASSLTGQYGYTF
TGTGCCAGCAGCCTCACCGGACAGTATGGCTACACCTTC
>TRBV11-2|-|TRBJ2-7|-
CASNHPQGGRSYEQYF
TGTGCCAGCAACCACCCCCAGGGGGGTCGGTCCTACGAGCAGTACTTC
>TRBV7-9|-|TRBJ1-5|-
CASSLEEQPQHF
TGTGCCAGCAGCTTAGAAGAGCAGCCCCAGCATTTT
>TRBV19|TRBD1|TRBJ2-2|-
CASRTGYTGELFF
TGTGCCAGTAGGACAGGGTATACCGGGGAGCTGTTTTTT
>TRBV10-3|TRBD1|TRBJ1-3|-
CAISPGQGISGNTIYF
TGTGCCATCAGTCCGGGACAGGGTATCTCTGGAAACACCATATATTTT
>TRBV7-9|-|TRBJ2-5|-
CASSQVSGAGTQYF
TGTGCCAGCAGCCAAGTGAGTGGGGCCGGGACCCAGTACTTC
>TRBV23-1|TRBD1|TRBJ2-2|-
CASSRKPGQRNTGELFF
TGCGCCAGCAGTCGTAAGCCGGGACAGAGAAACACCGGGGAGCTGTTTTTT
>TRBV19|TRBD1|TRBJ2-7|-
CASKHSGQGGDEQYF
TGTGCCAGTAAACACTCGGGACAGGGAGGCGACGAGCAGTACTTC
>TRBV4-3|TRBD2|TRBJ2-1|-
CASSQGLGSGGGNEQFF
TGCGCCAGCAGCCAAGGATTGGGTAGCGGGGGGGGGAATGAGCAGTTCTTC
>TRBV11-2|TRBD1|TRBJ2-5|-
CASSPGGRVEGTQYF
TGTGCCAGCAGCCCAGGGGGCAGGGTCGAGGGGACCCAGTACTTC
>TRBV9|-|TRBJ1-1|-
CASSVLGAATEAFF
TGTGCCAGCAGCGTTTTAGGGGCCGCGACTGAAGCTTTCTTT
>TRBV2|TRBD1|TRBJ1-3|-
CASTVQGTGNTIYF
TGTGCCAGCACTGTACAGGGGACTGGAAACACCATATATTTT
>TRBV11-2|TRBD2|TRBJ2-1|-
CASSSLAGGRYEQFF
TGTGCCAGCAGCTCACTAGCGGGGGGGAGGTATGAGCAGTTCTTC
>TRBV10-3|-|TRBJ2-2|-
CAIRGHLAGELFF
TGTGCCATCAGAGGACATTTGGCCGGGGAGCTGTTTTTT
>TRBV12-3/TRBV12-4|TRBD1|TRBJ2-7|-
CASSWDSSYEQYF
TGTGCCAGCAGCTGGGACAGCTCCTACGAGCAGTACTTC
>TRBV6-5|-|TRBJ2-7|once
CASSLYESYEQYF
TGTGCCAGCAGTCTTTACGAGTCCTACGAGCAGTACTTC
>TRBV27|-|TRBJ1-6|-
CASSLTGHNSPLHF
TGTGCCAGCAGTTTAACAGGGCATAATTCACCCCTCCACTTT
>TRBV10-3|-|TRBJ1-1|-
CAIAETGLNTEAFF
TGTGCCATCGCCGAAACAGGGTTGAACACTGAAGCTTTCTTT
>TRBV29-1|TRBD2|TRBJ2-2|-
CSVREGLGRAGELFF
TGCAGCGTCCGCGAGGGCTTAGGGAGGGCCGGGGAGCTGTTTTTT
>TRBV9|TRBD2|TRBJ2-3|once
CASSLSGGITDTQYF
TGTGCCAGCAGCCTTAGCGGGGGAATCACAGATACGCAGTATTTT
>TRBV2|-|TRBJ2-5|once
CASWTGETQYF
TGTGCCAGCTGGACGGGGGAGACCCAGTACTTC
>TRBV18|-|TRBJ2-7|-
CASSPGSSYEQYF
TGTGCCAGCTCACCCGGGAGCTCCTACGAGCAGTACTTC
>TRBV6-5|-|TRBJ2-2|-
CASSKQGRGELFF
TGTGCCAGCAGTAAACAGGGCCGCGGGGAGCTGTTTTTT
>TRBV6-5|TRBD1|TRBJ1-6|-
CASSYGTARGNSPLHF
TGTGCCAGCAGTTACGGAACGGCCAGGGGGAATTCACCCCTCCACTTT
>TRBV7-9|-|TRBJ2-5|-
CASSSLRRGPGETQYF
TGTGCCAGCAGCTCCCTCAGGAGGGGACCGGGGGAGACCCAGTACTTC
>TRBV14|-|TRBJ1-2|-
CASSQELNYGYTF
TGTGCCAGCAGCCAAGAACTCAACTATGGCTACACCTTC
>TRBV4-1|-|TRBJ2-2|-
CASSQVDMGLLGGNTGELFF
TGCGCCAGCAGCCAAGTTGACATGGGACTTTTGGGGGGGAACACCGGGGAGCTGTTTTTT
>TRBV6-5|-|TRBJ2-5|-
CASARAETQYF
TGTGCCAGCGCCAGGGCTGAGACCCAGTACTTC
>TRBV2|-|TRBJ1-6|-
CASSVGDGNSPLHF
TGTGCCAGCAGTGTAGGCGACGGGAATTCACCCCTCCACTTT
>TRBV6-5|-|TRBJ1-5|-
CASSLGGNGNQPQHF
TGTGCCAGCAGCCTCGGAGGAAATGGCAATCAGCCCCAGCATTTT